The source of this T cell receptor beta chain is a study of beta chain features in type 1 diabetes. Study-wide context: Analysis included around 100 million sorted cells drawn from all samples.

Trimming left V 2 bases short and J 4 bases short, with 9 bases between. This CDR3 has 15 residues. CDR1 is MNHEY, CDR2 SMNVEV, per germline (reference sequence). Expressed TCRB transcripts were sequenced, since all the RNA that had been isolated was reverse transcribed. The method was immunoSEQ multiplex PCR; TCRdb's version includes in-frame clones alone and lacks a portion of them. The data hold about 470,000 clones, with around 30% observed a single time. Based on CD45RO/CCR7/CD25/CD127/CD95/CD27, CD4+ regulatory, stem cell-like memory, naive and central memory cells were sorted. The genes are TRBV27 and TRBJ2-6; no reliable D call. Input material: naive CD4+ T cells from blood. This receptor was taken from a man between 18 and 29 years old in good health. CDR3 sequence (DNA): TGTGCCAGCAGTTTACGAGCTCTGGGGGCCAACGTCCTGACTTTC. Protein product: CASSLRALGANVLTF.